The source of this T cell receptor (beta chain) is a study of blood T cell repertoires in COVID-19. Background on the study: In each case, the material was cDNA or gDNA derived from T cells, B-cell-depleted T cells, or PBMCs.

The junction had 11 bases not matched to a gene; V was cut back by 5 bases and J by 1 base. Germline V gene sequence: CDR1 GTSNPN, CDR2 SVGIG (reference sequence). The CDR3 covers 15 residues. Using immunoSEQ multiplex PCR, the repertoire was profiled, and TCRdb retains in-frame clones only, with some absent. The sample gives approximately 200,000 clones, roughly 88% of which show up once; approximately 3.7% is in the top ten. The chain uses TRBV30 and TRBJ2-7, with TRBD2 identical over 7 bases. The sequenced sample consisted of PBMCs or T cells enriched from blood (not recorded which). The TCR was taken from a woman in her 30s who had been exposed to COVID-19. The CDR3 DNA is TGTGCCTGGGAAACTAGCGCGACAGCTTCCTACGAGCAGTACTTC. Translating it yields CAWETSATASYEQYF.